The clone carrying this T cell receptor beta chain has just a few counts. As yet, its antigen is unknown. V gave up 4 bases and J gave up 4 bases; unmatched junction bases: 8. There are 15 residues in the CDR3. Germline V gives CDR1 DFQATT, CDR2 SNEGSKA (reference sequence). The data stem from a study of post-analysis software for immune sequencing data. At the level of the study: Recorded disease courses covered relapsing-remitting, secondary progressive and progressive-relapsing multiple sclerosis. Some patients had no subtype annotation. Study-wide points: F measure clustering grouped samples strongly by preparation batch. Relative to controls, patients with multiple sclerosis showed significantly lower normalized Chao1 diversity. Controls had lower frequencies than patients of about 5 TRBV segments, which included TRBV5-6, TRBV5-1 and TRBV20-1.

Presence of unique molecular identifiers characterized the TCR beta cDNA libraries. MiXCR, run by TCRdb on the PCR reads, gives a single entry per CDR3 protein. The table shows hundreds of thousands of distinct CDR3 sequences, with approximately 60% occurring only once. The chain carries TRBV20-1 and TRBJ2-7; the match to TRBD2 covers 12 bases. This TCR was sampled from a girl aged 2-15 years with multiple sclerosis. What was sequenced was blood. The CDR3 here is CSAMPTSGSPYEQYF. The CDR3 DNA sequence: TGCAGTGCTATGCCGACTAGCGGGAGTCCGTACGAGCAGTACTTC.